This passage covers 8 T cell receptor beta chains from one sample sequenced in a study of graft-versus-host responses after intestinal transplantation. TCRdb's copy holds only in-frame clones and misses some; the assay was immunoSEQ multiplex PCR. This sample has under 20,000 clones; around nine tenths occur once, and the top ten carry 9.4%. Sequencing used PBMCs, obtained about 240 days after intestinal transplant. All receptors derive from a human patient who received an intestinal transplant, so some T cells may come from the graft donor.

This clone was recorded a few times. The gene calls are TRBV10-2 and TRBJ2-3; maybe TRBD2 (6 bases). The CDR3 spans 14 residues. Germline V gene data show CDR1 as WSHSY and CDR2 as SAAADI. Trimming removed 7 bases from V and 2 bases from J, with 13 bases in between. This chain's CDR3 is CASIGGAHTDTQYF. In DNA form, the CDR3 reads TGCGCCAGCATAGGCGGGGCCCACACAGATACGCAGTATTTT.

The chain uses TRBV10-3 and TRBJ2-7, with D unresolved. Germline V gene sequence: CDR1 ENHRY, CDR2 SYGVKD. Trimming took off 2 bases at V and 0 bases at J, with 5 bases between the two ends. CDR3 size: 13 residues. The CDR3 protein is CAISESFSYEQYF. In DNA form, the CDR3 reads TGTGCCATCAGTGAGAGTTTCTCCTACGAGCAGTACTTC.

The chain has TRBV10-2 and TRBJ1-6; 10 nucleotides agree with TRBD1. With 6 bases clipped from V and 6 bases from J, the junction kept 2 bases outside the gene matches. The CDR3 sequence is 14 residues long. The germline V gene encodes CDR1 WSHSY and CDR2 SAAADI. CDR3 DNA: TGCGCCAGCAGCCGGGACAGGGGTAATTCACCCCTCCACTTT. This sequence encodes CASSRDRGNSPLHF.

This chain links TRBV6-5 with TRBJ1-1; D gene ambiguous. V was trimmed by 5 bases and J by 5 bases, leaving 15 bases between them. The CDR3 extends over 14 amino acids. Germline V gene lookup returns CDR1 MNHEY and CDR2 SVGAGI. The CDR3 here is CASSEVEGWTEAFF. The CDR3 nucleotides are TGTGCCAGCAGTGAAGTTGAGGGATGGACTGAAGCTTTCTTT.

The gene calls are TRBV27 and TRBJ1-4; 8 nucleotides line up with TRBD1. V gave up 5 bases and J gave up 1 base; unmatched junction bases: 12. From germline, CDR1 is MNHEY and CDR2 SMNVEV (reference sequence). The CDR3 runs to 18 residues. In nucleotides, the CDR3 is TGTGCCAGCAGTCCCTGGACAGGGTTAAAAGGAACTAATGAAAAACTGTTTTTT. The encoded protein is CASSPWTGLKGTNEKLFF.

V gene TRBV7-8 combines with J gene TRBJ2-1; tentatively, D is TRBD1 or TRBD2 (6 bases each). The CDR3 has 12 residues. Trimming left V 6 bases short and J 10 bases short, with 13 bases between. Germline V lookup: CDR1 SGHVS, CDR2 FQNEAQ. The CDR3 region has the DNA TGTGCCAGCAGTCTAGAAGGGGGGGAGCAGTTCTTC. This sequence encodes CASSLEGGEQFF.

This chain uses TRBV27 with TRBJ1-4; 10 nucleotides align to TRBD1. CDR1 and CDR2 (germline): MNHEY, SMNVEV (reference sequence). This CDR3 contains 13 residues. V dropped 8 bases and J dropped 10; count of bases not matched to a gene: 7. CDR3 bases: TGTGCCAGCGGCGGGACAGGGGACCGAAAACTGTTTTTT. Residues: CASGGTGDRKLFF.

The chain employs TRBV21-1 and TRBJ2-2; the DNA was not used to check the table's D call, TRBD2. TRBV21-1 is assigned pseudogene status. The length of the CDR3 is 15 residues. In DNA form, the CDR3 reads TGTGCCAGCAGCGGGGCAGGGAGGGACACCGGGGAGCTGTTTTTT. Encoded protein: CASSGAGRDTGELFF.